One sample yielded the 26 T cell receptor beta chains listed below, sequenced in a study of T cells in pancreatic ductal adenocarcinoma. No neoadjuvant therapy was given to the selected pancreatic ductal adenocarcinoma patients before their surgery. Clones were read by immunoSEQ multiplex PCR, and TCRdb kept only the in-frame ones, dropping some. The table shows 4,500 to 5,000 clones, with about 88% occurring only once. Source material: pancreatic tumor tissue. The receptors were sampled from a human donor with pancreatic ductal adenocarcinoma.

This clone was recorded a few times. V usage is TRBV5-6 and J usage is TRBJ1-1; possible D gene TRBD1, 5 bases. This CDR3 has 15 amino acids. Germline values: CDR1 SGHDT, CDR2 YYEEEE. Trimming removed 2 bases at V and 4 bases at J, with 15 bases between. The CDR3 sequence: CASSLYTGASTEAFF. The CDR3 nucleotides read TGTGCCAGCAGCTTATACACTGGGGCGTCCACTGAAGCTTTCTTT.

Worth noting for this clone: This sample includes further DNA sequences coding for the same CDR3. The rearrangement links TRBV5-6 to TRBJ1-1, with D possibly matching TRBD1 (5 bases). Germline V gives CDR1 SGHDT, CDR2 YYEEEE. The CDR3 length is 15 residues. The V end was cut by 0 bases, the J end by 0 bases, with 9 bases between. The CDR3 DNA reads TGTGCCAGCAGCTTGGTCGGGGGAATGAACACTGAAGCTTTCTTT. This translates into CASSLVGGMNTEAFF.

This sequence joins TRBV6-5 and TRBJ2-7; 8 nucleotides align to TRBD1. The V segment lost 8 bases and the J segment 4 bases; nucleotides outside the gene matches: 10. Per germline, CDR1 MNHEY and CDR2 SVGAGI. The CDR3 length is 14 residues. The CDR3 nucleotides read TGTGCCAGCTGGGGGGACAGGCCTTCATACGAGCAGTACTTC. Encoded protein: CASWGDRPSYEQYF.

The V call is TRBV7-8, the J call TRBJ1-4, with TRBD1 identical over 8 bases. Per germline, CDR1 SGHVS and CDR2 FQNEAQ. V lost 3 bases, J lost 1 base, and 7 bases stayed unmatched. This CDR3 spans 17 amino acids. CDR3 DNA sequence: TGTGCCAGCAGCTTGGCAGGGGGCGCGGAAACTAATGAAAAACTGTTTTTT. It specifies CASSLAGGAETNEKLFF. The full variable domain, rest sourced from reference TRBV7-8 and TRBJ1-4, is GAGVSQSPRYKVAKRGQDVALRCDPISGHVSLFWYQQALGQGPEFLTYFQNEAQLDKSGLPSDRFFAERPEGSVSTLKIQRTQQEDSAVYLCASSLAGGAETNEKLFFGSGTQLSVL.

The CDR3 reads CASSQRDRGVGYTF. The CDR3 DNA sequence: TGCGCCAGCAGCCAGAGGGACAGGGGGGTTGGCTACACCTTC. The chain joins TRBV4-1 to TRBJ1-2, with 11 bases that match TRBD1. CDR3 length: 14 residues. J was trimmed by 7 bases and V by 3 bases; bases with no gene match: 4. Germline V gene lookup returns CDR1 MGHRA and CDR2 YSYEKL.

This rearrangement joins TRBV10-3 to TRBJ2-7; D is possibly TRBD2 (7 bases). The CDR3 has 14 amino acids. CDR1 is ENHRY, CDR2 SYGVKD, per germline. Trimming took off 4 bases at V and 7 bases at J, with 17 bases between the two ends. CDR3 coding DNA: TGTGCCATCAGTGCTCTGGGGGGGCCGGGAGAGCAGTACTTC. Translated: CAISALGGPGEQYF.

A note on this clone: The junction does not match germline at one end; this may be a read error. The V gene is TRBV2, the J gene TRBJ1-5; D is uncertain. Germline CDR1 and CDR2: SNHLY and FYNNEI. The CDR3 is 13 amino acids. Here the CDR3 reads CASREGLNQPQHF. CDR3 in DNA: TGTGCCAGCAGGGAAGGGCTCAATCAGCCCCAGCATTTT.

The chain links TRBV12-5 to TRBJ1-6; D not resolved. V was shortened by 1 base and J by 7 bases, with 5 bases between the two germline ends. Germline V gives CDR1 LGHNT, CDR2 FRNRAP. The CDR3 runs to 13 residues. CDR3: CASGLEGNSPLHF. The CDR3 DNA sequence: TGTGCTAGTGGTTTGGAAGGGAATTCACCCCTCCACTTT. Based on the CDR3 plus reference TRBV12-5 and TRBJ1-6, the full variable domain is DARVTQTPRHKVTEMGQEVTMRCQPILGHNTVFWYRQTMMQGLELLAYFRNRAPLDDSGMPKDRFSAEMPDATLATLKIQPSEPRDSAVYFCASGLEGNSPLHFGNGTRLTVT.

V gene TRBV11-2 combines with J gene TRBJ2-2, with unresolved D. The CDR3 is 11 residues long. V gave up 0 bases and J gave up 7 bases, with 0 bases separating them. Germline CDR1 is SGHAT and CDR2 is FQNNGV. The CDR3 reads CASSLDGELFF. The CDR3 bases are TGTGCCAGCAGCTTAGACGGGGAGCTGTTTTTT.

The chain joins TRBV12-5 to TRBJ2-4, with D possibly called TRBD1 or TRBD2 (5 bases each). Between the trimmed V and J ends, which lost 7 bases and 3 bases, there was a span of 16 bases. Germline lookup yields CDR1 LGHNT and CDR2 FRNRAP. The CDR3 length is 15 residues. As DNA, the CDR3 is TGTGCTAGTGCCCCCCCACTGAGGGGCAAAAACATTCAGTACTTC. Its protein product is CASAPPLRGKNIQYF.

V is TRBV9 and J is TRBJ2-1, with a possible D match to TRBD2 (5 bases). The CDR3 runs to 15 residues. V dropped 4 bases and J dropped 7 bases, with 18 bases sitting between them. The V gene's germline CDR1 is SGDLS and CDR2 YYNGEE. DNA of the CDR3: TGTGCCAGCAGCCCAGCAAGGGCTAGCCGTAATGAGCAGTTCTTC. This codes for CASSPARASRNEQFF.

The rearrangement joins TRBV29-1 to TRBJ1-1; D is undetermined. The CDR3 contains 13 residues. Germline V gene lookup returns CDR1 SQVTM and CDR2 ANQGSEA. V was pared by 6 bases and J by 5 bases, with 16 bases between. The CDR3 DNA reads TGCAGCGTAGTCGACGGGAAGTGGACTGAAGCTTTCTTT. This gives the protein CSVVDGKWTEAFF.

This chain joins TRBV5-4 and TRBJ2-3; D gene ambiguous. From germline, CDR1 is SGHNT and CDR2 YYREEE (reference sequence). The CDR3 is made up of 15 amino acids. The ends were cut back, 0 bases at V and 0 bases at J, with 8 bases in the middle. CDR3 coding DNA: TGTGCCAGCAGCTTGGGTATCGCTAGCACAGATACGCAGTATTTT. It specifies CASSLGIASTDTQYF. Full variable domain (missing parts from reference TRBV5-4 and TRBJ2-3): ETGVTQSPTHLIKTRGQQVTLRCSSQSGHNTVSWYQQALGQGPQFIFQYYREEENGRGNFPPRFSGLQFPNYSSELNVNALELDDSALYLCASSLGIASTDTQYFGPGTRLTVL.

This chain uses TRBV5-1 with TRBJ2-3; TRBD2 matches 13 bases. The CDR3 covers 16 residues. The germline CDR1 and CDR2 sequences are SGHRS and YFSETQ. V lost 4 bases, J lost 2 bases, and 4 bases stayed unmatched. The CDR3 sequence: CASSTTSGRITDTQYF. The CDR3 nucleotides are TGCGCCAGCAGCACGACTAGCGGGAGGATCACAGATACGCAGTATTTT.

This chain uses TRBV5-6 with TRBJ1-5; no firm D call. The CDR3 contains 15 residues. Deletions cut 2 bases from V and 1 base from J, with 10 bases between. Per the germline V gene, CDR1 is SGHDT and CDR2 is YYEEEE. In nucleotides, the CDR3 is TGTGCCAGCAGCTTCGGACTGGGGAGCAATCAGCCCCAGCATTTT. Translation gives CASSFGLGSNQPQHF.

J is TRBJ2-5 and V is TRBV29-1, with TRBD2 matching 7 bases. CDR1 and CDR2 from the germline V gene are SQVTM and ANQGSEA. The CDR3 extends over 12 amino acids. Trimming cost V 5 bases and J 3 bases; bases outside gene matches: 3. As DNA, the CDR3 is TGCAGCGTTACCGGGACTAAAGAGACCCAGTACTTC. Its protein is CSVTGTKETQYF.

The chain carries TRBV5-4 and TRBJ2-3, with 9 nucleotides matching TRBD2. Germline loops: CDR1 SGHNT, CDR2 YYREEE (reference sequence). The V segment lost 0 bases and the J segment 6 bases; nucleotides outside the gene matches: 8. The CDR3 has 16 amino acids. The CDR3 protein is CASSLGGGRAKDTQYF. Written as DNA, the CDR3 is TGTGCCAGCAGCTTGGGTGGCGGGAGGGCCAAGGATACGCAGTATTTT.

This sequence joins TRBV11-3 and TRBJ2-1; TRBD1 agrees at 8 bases. The CDR3 length is 12 residues. Germline V gene data show CDR1 as SGHNT and CDR2 as YENEEA. With 5 bases clipped from V and 13 bases from J, the junction kept 7 bases outside the gene matches. CDR3 DNA: TGTGCCAGCAGCCCCGACAGGGGCGAACAGTTCTTC. The encoded protein is CASSPDRGEQFF.

This clone was observed a single time. The chain carries TRBV5-1 and TRBJ2-2; D is unresolved. Per germline, CDR1 SGHRS and CDR2 YFSETQ. The V and J ends lost 1 base and 3 bases respectively, with 7 bases between them. This CDR3 contains 14 residues. CDR3 nucleotides: TGCGCCAGCAGCTTGAACAGAGACACCGGGGAGCTGTTTTTT. Translating gives CASSLNRDTGELFF.

The chain couples TRBV13 to TRBJ2-5; weak D call: TRBD2 (5 bases). Germline CDR1 reads PRHDT; CDR2 reads FYEKMQ (reference sequence). V lost 2 bases, J lost 3 bases, and 13 bases lay in between. This CDR3 has 15 amino acids. The CDR3 sequence is CASSLSLGEEETQYF. Here the CDR3 DNA reads TGTGCCAGCAGCTTATCTTTGGGAGAAGAAGAGACCCAGTACTTC.

The genes are TRBV16 and TRBJ1-2; no clear D gene. The ends were cut back, 2 bases at V and 4 bases at J, with 8 bases in the middle. Germline V gene sequence: CDR1 KGHSY, CDR2 FQNENV. This CDR3 comprises 13 residues. CDR3 sequence reads: CASSQGVGYGYTF. The CDR3 DNA sequence: TGTGCCAGCAGCCAAGGGGTTGGCTATGGCTACACCTTC.

The genes are TRBV21-1 and TRBJ2-7; no DNA check was done on the table's D call, TRBD1. TRBV21-1 is noted as a pseudogene. The CDR3 sequence is 15 residues long. DNA of the CDR3: TGTGCCAGCAGCATGGGGACAGGGCCGTCCTACGAGCAGTACTTC. Translation gives CASSMGTGPSYEQYF.

This clone was recorded only once. The chain uses TRBV7-9 and TRBJ2-7, with TRBD1 as a possible D gene (5 bases). The V and J ends lost 0 bases and 5 bases respectively, with 11 bases between them. The CDR3 is 14 amino acids. Per the germline V gene, CDR1 is SEHNR and CDR2 is FQNEAQ (reference sequence). The CDR3 spells CASSLAGAFHEQYF. The CDR3 nucleotides read TGTGCCAGCAGCTTAGCAGGGGCTTTCCACGAGCAGTACTTC. Variable domain in full (rest from reference TRBV7-9 and TRBJ2-7): DTGVSQNPRHKITKRGQNVTFRCDPISEHNRLYWYRQTLGQGPEFLTYFQNEAQLEKSRLLSDRFSAERPKGSFSTLEIQRTEQGDSAMYLCASSLAGAFHEQYFGPGTRLTVT.

The chain recombines TRBV14 with TRBJ2-5; D uncertain. Trimming removed 1 base at V and 2 bases at J, with 8 bases between. The CDR3 consists of 14 residues. The V gene's germline CDR1 is SGHDN and CDR2 FVKESK. This CDR3 reads CASSQGNVQETQYF. CDR3 DNA: TGTGCCAGCAGCCAAGGGAACGTTCAAGAGACCCAGTACTTC.

The chain joins TRBV5-1 to TRBJ1-2; no definite D call. The CDR3 is made up of 11 amino acids. Germline CDR1 reads SGHRS; CDR2 reads YFSETQ. The germline V and J ends were trimmed by 4 bases and 5 bases, with 6 bases remaining between them. CDR3 in amino acids: CASSEGYGYTF. CDR3 coding DNA: TGCGCCAGCAGCGAGGGTTATGGCTACACCTTC.

This chain connects TRBV5-6 to TRBJ1-2, with a possible D match to TRBD1 (6 bases). Trimming shortened V by 4 bases and J by 0 bases, and 13 bases separated the two germline ends. Looked up from germline, CDR1 is SGHDT and CDR2 is YYEEEE. The CDR3 sequence is 15 residues long. CDR3 residues: CASSITGSTNYGYTF. CDR3 bases: TGTGCCAGCAGCATAACAGGGTCTACTAACTATGGCTACACCTTC.